The clone carrying this T cell receptor (beta chain) is a singleton in its sample. No antigen is known for it. This entry is derived from a study of graft-versus-host responses after intestinal transplantation. TCRdb keeps only in-frame clones here, not all; method: immunoSEQ multiplex PCR. The sample lists some 100,000 clones, 85% to 95% occurring once. The ends lost 3 bases at V and 5 bases at J; junction bases unmatched: 12. The V gene's germline CDR1 is MDHEN and CDR2 SYDVKM. The CDR3 totals 16 residues. V and J are TRBV28 and TRBJ2-7, with TRBD1 identical over 8 bases. The clonotype originates from a human donor who was the organ donor for an intestinal transplant. The starting material was unstimulated CD8+ T cells sorted from spleen or lymph node cells, obtained before transplant. The CDR3 spells CASSFWAGGAPHEQYF. The CDR3 DNA reads as TGTGCCAGCAGTTTTTGGGCAGGGGGCGCTCCCCACGAGCAGTACTTC. The whole variable domain, filled in from reference TRBV28 and TRBJ2-7, reads DVKVTQSSRYLVKRTGEKVFLECVQDMDHENMFWYRQDPGLGLRLIYFSYDVKMKEKGDIPEGYSVSREKKERFSLILESASTNQTSMYLCASSFWAGGAPHEQYFGPGTRLTVT.